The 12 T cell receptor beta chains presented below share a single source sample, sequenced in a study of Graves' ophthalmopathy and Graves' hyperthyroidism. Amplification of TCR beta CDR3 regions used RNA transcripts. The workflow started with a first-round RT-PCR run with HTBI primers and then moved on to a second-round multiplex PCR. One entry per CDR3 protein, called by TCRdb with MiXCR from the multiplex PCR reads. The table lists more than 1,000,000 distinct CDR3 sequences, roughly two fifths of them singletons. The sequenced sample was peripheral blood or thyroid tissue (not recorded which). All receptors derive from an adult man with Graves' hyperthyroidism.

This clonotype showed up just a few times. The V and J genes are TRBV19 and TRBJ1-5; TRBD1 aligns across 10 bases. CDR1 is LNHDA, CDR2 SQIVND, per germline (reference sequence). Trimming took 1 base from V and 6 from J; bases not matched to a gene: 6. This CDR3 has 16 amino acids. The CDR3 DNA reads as TGTGCCAGTAGTATAGTCGGGACAGGGGTCGGTCAGCCCCAGCATTTT. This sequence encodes CASSIVGTGVGQPQHF.

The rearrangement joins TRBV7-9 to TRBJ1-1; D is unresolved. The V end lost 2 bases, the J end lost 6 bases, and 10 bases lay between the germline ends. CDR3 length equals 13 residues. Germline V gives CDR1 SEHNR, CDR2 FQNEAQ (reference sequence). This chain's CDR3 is CASSLTSSPEAFF. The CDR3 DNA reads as TGTGCCAGCAGCTTAACGTCTAGCCCTGAAGCTTTCTTT.

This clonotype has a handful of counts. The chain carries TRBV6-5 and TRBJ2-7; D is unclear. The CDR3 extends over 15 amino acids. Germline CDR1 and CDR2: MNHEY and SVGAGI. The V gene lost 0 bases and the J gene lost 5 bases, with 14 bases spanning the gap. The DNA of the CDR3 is TGTGCCAGCAGTTACTCGAACGCAGGAATCGACGAGCAGTACTTC. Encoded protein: CASSYSNAGIDEQYF.

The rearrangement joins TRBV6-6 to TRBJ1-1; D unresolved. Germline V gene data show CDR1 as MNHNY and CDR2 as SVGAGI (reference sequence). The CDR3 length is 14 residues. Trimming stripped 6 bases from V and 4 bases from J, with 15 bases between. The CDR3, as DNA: TGTGCCAGCAGCCAGAGACATCTTAGCACTGAAGCTTTCTTT. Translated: CASSQRHLSTEAFF.

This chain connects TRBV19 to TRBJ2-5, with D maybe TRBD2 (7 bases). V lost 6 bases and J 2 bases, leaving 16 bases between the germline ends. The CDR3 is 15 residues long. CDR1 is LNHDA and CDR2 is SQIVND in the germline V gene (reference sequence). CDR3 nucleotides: TGTGCCAGTAGCAAAGGGGGGGGCCGGCAAGAGACCCAGTACTTC. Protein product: CASSKGGGRQETQYF.

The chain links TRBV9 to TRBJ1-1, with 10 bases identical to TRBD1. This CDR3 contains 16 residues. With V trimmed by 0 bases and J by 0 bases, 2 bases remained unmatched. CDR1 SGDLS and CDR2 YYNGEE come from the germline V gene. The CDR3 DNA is TGTGCCAGCAGCGTAGAGGGACAGGGGATGAACACTGAAGCTTTCTTT. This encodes CASSVEGQGMNTEAFF.

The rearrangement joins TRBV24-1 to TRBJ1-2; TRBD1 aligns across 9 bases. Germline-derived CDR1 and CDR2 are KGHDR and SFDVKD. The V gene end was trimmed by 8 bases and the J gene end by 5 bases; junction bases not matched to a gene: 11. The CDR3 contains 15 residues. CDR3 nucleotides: TGTGCCACCAACGCGGGACAGGGAGTTGAGTATGGCTACACCTTC. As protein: CATNAGQGVEYGYTF.

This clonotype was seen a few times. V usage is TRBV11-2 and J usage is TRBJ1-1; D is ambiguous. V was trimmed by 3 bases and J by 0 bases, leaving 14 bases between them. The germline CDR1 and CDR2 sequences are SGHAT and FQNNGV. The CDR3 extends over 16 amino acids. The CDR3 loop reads CASSFELHEMNTEAFF. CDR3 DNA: TGTGCCAGCAGCTTCGAATTACACGAGATGAACACTGAAGCTTTCTTT.

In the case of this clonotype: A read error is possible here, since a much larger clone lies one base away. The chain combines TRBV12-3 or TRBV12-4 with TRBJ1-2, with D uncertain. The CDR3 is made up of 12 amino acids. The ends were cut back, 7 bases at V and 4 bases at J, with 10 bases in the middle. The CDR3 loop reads CASNPDPYGYTF. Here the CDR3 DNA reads TGTGCCAGCAACCCAGATCCCTATGGCTACACCTTC.

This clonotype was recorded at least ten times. The CDR3: CASSPLRGTNQPQHF. Here the CDR3 DNA reads TGTGCCAGTAGTCCCCTTCGGGGGACGAATCAGCCCCAGCATTTT. The chain carries TRBV19 and TRBJ1-5; a weak D match, TRBD1 (5 bases). The V end was cut by 5 bases, the J end by 4 bases, with 15 bases between. Germline assignment: CDR1 LNHDA and CDR2 SQIVND (reference sequence). This CDR3 region has 15 residues.

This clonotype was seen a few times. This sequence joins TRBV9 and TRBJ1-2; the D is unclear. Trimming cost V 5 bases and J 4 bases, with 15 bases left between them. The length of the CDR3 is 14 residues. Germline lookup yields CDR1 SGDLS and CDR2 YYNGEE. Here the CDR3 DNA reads TGTGCCAGCAGTCAAATGGAGGGAGGCTATGGCTACACCTTC. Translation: CASSQMEGGYGYTF.

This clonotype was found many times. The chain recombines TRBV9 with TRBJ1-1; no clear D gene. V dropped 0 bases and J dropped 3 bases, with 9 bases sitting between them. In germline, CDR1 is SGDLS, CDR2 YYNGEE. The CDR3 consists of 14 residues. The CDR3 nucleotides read TGTGCCAGCAGCGTAGTTGCGGCTGACACTGAAGCTTTCTTT. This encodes CASSVVAADTEAFF.